This entry is about one T cell receptor beta chain. The data stem from a study of shared clonotypes between healthy human individuals. The assay was immunoSEQ multiplex PCR, and TCRdb's table has in-frame clones only and misses some. The sample has 2.3 million or so clones, over 85% seen once; the top ten hold 0.35% to 0.45%. V gave up 0 bases and J gave up 3 bases, with 8 bases separating them. This CDR3 has 14 amino acids. Germline-derived CDR1 and CDR2 are GTSNPN and SVGIG (reference sequence). The TCR comes from a man aged 18 to 30 in good health. Some clones in this sample may be carry-over from other donors' samples. Material: naive CD4+ T cells from PBMCs. Subset specified: CD45RA+ positively selected. This rearrangement joins TRBV30 to TRBJ1-4; no clear D. The chain's CDR3 is CAWSVGSSNEKLFF. The CDR3 nucleotides read TGTGCCTGGAGTGTGGGCAGCTCTAATGAAAAACTGTTTTTT. Complete variable domain (other parts from reference TRBV30 and TRBJ1-4): SQTIHQWPATLVQPVGSPLSLECTVEGTSNPNLYWYRQAAGRGLQLLFYSVGIGQISSEVPQNLSASRPQDRQFILSSKKLLLSDSGFYLCAWSVGSSNEKLFFGSGTQLSVL.